A selection of T cell receptor beta chains follows, all from one sample in a study of response to subunit inactivated influenza vaccine. MiXCR, run by TCRdb on the RT-PCR reads, gives a single entry per CDR3 protein. The sample contains about 500,000 distinct CDR3 sequences, more than 7% of which appear only once. The sample consisted of PBMCs from blood, taken around 25 months after vaccination. The receptors were sampled from a man aged 50 to 75 who received an inactivated influenza vaccine. Each CDR3 is given with its conserved first and last residue. D genes are given only for firm matches. Rows give clone size only sometimes, using once, few, many, or a class for an expanded clone.

j_call: TRBJ1-1
v_call: TRBV7-2
clone_size: NA
d_call: NA
cdr3_aa: CASSLKKGGTEAFF
cdr3_nt: TGTGCCAGCAGCTTAAAGAAGGGGGGCACTGAAGCTTTCTTT

j_call: TRBJ2-2
v_call: TRBV5-1
clone_size: many
d_call: TRBD2
cdr3_aa: CASSSRALAGFPGELFF
cdr3_nt: TGCGCCAGCAGCTCCCGAGCGCTAGCGGGGTTTCCCGGGGAGCTGTTTTTT

j_call: TRBJ2-2
v_call: TRBV5-1
clone_size: few
d_call: NA
cdr3_aa: CASSGTRGYTGELFF
cdr3_nt: TGCGCCAGCAGCGGGACCAGGGGTTACACCGGGGAGCTGTTTTTT

j_call: TRBJ1-6
v_call: TRBV5-1
clone_size: many
d_call: NA
cdr3_aa: CASSLEGRDNSPLHF
cdr3_nt: TGCGCCAGCAGCTTGGAGGGGCGAGATAATTCACCCCTCCACTTT

j_call: TRBJ2-7
v_call: TRBV20-1
clone_size: NA
d_call: TRBD2
cdr3_aa: CSAFSGSLSYEQYF
cdr3_nt: TGCAGTGCTTTTAGCGGGAGCCTCTCCTACGAGCAGTACTTC

j_call: TRBJ2-7
v_call: TRBV7-8
clone_size: many
d_call: NA
cdr3_aa: CASSLVTGPTYEQYF
cdr3_nt: TGTGCCAGCAGCTTAGTAACGGGACCCACCTACGAGCAGTACTTC

j_call: TRBJ2-3
v_call: TRBV20-1
clone_size: NA
d_call: NA
cdr3_aa: CSARTLAAYTDTQYF
cdr3_nt: TGCAGTGCTAGAACGCTCGCGGCCTACACAGATACGCAGTATTTT

j_call: TRBJ2-3
v_call: TRBV18
clone_size: few
d_call: NA
cdr3_aa: CASSPALAYSTDTQYF
cdr3_nt: TGTGCCAGCTCACCAGCGCTAGCGTACTCCACAGATACGCAGTATTTT

j_call: TRBJ2-1
v_call: TRBV5-1
clone_size: few
d_call: TRBD2
cdr3_aa: CASSAGTSGWNEQFF
cdr3_nt: TGCGCCAGCAGCGCCGGGACTAGCGGATGGAATGAGCAGTTCTTC

j_call: TRBJ2-1
v_call: TRBV5-1
clone_size: many
d_call: NA
cdr3_aa: CASSSPSLGSIYSYNEQFF
cdr3_nt: TGCGCCAGCAGCTCTCCATCGTTGGGGAGCATCTACTCCTACAATGAGCAGTTCTTC

j_call: TRBJ1-1
v_call: TRBV29-1
clone_size: many
d_call: NA
cdr3_aa: CSVEEGSTEAFF
cdr3_nt: TGCAGCGTTGAAGAGGGCTCCACTGAAGCTTTCTTT

j_call: TRBJ2-7
v_call: TRBV3-1
clone_size: NA
d_call: NA
cdr3_aa: CASSQAGRGHEQYF
cdr3_nt: TGTGCCAGCAGCCAAGCCGGCAGGGGCCACGAGCAGTACTTC

j_call: TRBJ2-5
v_call: TRBV29-1
clone_size: NA
d_call: NA
cdr3_aa: CSVRALGDRETQYF
cdr3_nt: TGCAGCGTCAGGGCGCTCGGGGACCGAGAGACCCAGTACTTC

j_call: TRBJ2-1
v_call: TRBV30
clone_size: few
d_call: TRBD1
cdr3_aa: CAWSVQGAGEQFF
cdr3_nt: TGTGCCTGGAGTGTACAGGGGGCCGGTGAGCAGTTCTTC

j_call: TRBJ2-2
v_call: TRBV12-3/TRBV12-4
clone_size: NA
d_call: NA
cdr3_aa: CASSLVPTRRGVSGELFF
cdr3_nt: TGTGCCAGCAGTTTAGTCCCTACGAGGAGGGGGGTCAGCGGGGAGCTGTTTTTT

j_call: TRBJ2-1
v_call: TRBV18
clone_size: many
d_call: TRBD2
cdr3_aa: CASSPLAGEYNEQFF
cdr3_nt: TGTGCCAGCTCACCACTAGCGGGGGAATACAATGAGCAGTTCTTC

j_call: TRBJ2-7
v_call: TRBV5-1
clone_size: many
d_call: TRBD2
cdr3_aa: CASSKSGTSGGISYEQYF
cdr3_nt: TGCGCCAGCAGTAAGTCGGGGACTAGCGGGGGAATCTCCTACGAGCAGTACTTC

j_call: TRBJ2-7
v_call: TRBV12-3/TRBV12-4
clone_size: NA
d_call: NA
cdr3_aa: CASTNLDGFPREQYF
cdr3_nt: TGTGCCAGCACCAACCTCGACGGGTTCCCCCGCGAGCAGTACTTC

j_call: TRBJ2-3
v_call: TRBV13
clone_size: few
d_call: TRBD1
cdr3_aa: CASSKRQGADTQYF
cdr3_nt: TGTGCCAGCAGCAAAAGACAGGGTGCAGATACGCAGTATTTT

j_call: TRBJ2-7
v_call: TRBV7-9
clone_size: few
d_call: NA
cdr3_aa: CASSSRGSEQYF
cdr3_nt: TGTGCCAGCAGCTCCCGGGGAAGCGAGCAGTACTTC

j_call: TRBJ2-5
v_call: TRBV4-3
clone_size: few
d_call: NA
cdr3_aa: CASSQEVRQETQYF
cdr3_nt: TGCGCCAGCAGCCAAGAGGTGAGGCAAGAGACCCAGTACTTC

j_call: TRBJ1-1
v_call: TRBV3-1
clone_size: few
d_call: NA
cdr3_aa: CASTRASHVGTEAFF
cdr3_nt: TGTGCCAGCACTCGGGCCAGCCATGTGGGCACTGAAGCTTTCTTT

j_call: TRBJ2-5
v_call: TRBV5-4
clone_size: NA
d_call: TRBD1
cdr3_aa: CASSPRQGVKQETQYF
cdr3_nt: TGTGCCAGCAGCCCCCGACAGGGTGTAAAGCAAGAGACCCAGTACTTC

j_call: TRBJ2-5
v_call: TRBV28
clone_size: NA
d_call: TRBD1
cdr3_aa: CASSSNRGRAQTQYF
cdr3_nt: TGTGCCAGCAGCTCAAACAGGGGGCGGGCCCAGACCCAGTACTTC

j_call: TRBJ2-1
v_call: TRBV5-1
clone_size: many
d_call: TRBD2
cdr3_aa: CASSTGLAGGFYNEQFF
cdr3_nt: TGCGCCAGCAGCACTGGACTAGCGGGGGGGTTTTACAATGAGCAGTTCTTC

j_call: TRBJ2-3
v_call: TRBV20-1
clone_size: few
d_call: TRBD1
cdr3_aa: CSARDSTGDTDTQYF
cdr3_nt: TGCAGTGCTAGAGACTCAACAGGGGACACAGATACGCAGTATTTT

j_call: TRBJ1-1
v_call: TRBV3-1
clone_size: many
d_call: NA
cdr3_aa: CASSPEALMNTEAFF
cdr3_nt: TGTGCCAGCAGCCCTGAGGCCCTCATGAACACTGAAGCTTTCTTT

j_call: TRBJ1-1
v_call: TRBV11-2
clone_size: many
d_call: TRBD1
cdr3_aa: CASSAHDRGGTEAFF
cdr3_nt: TGTGCCAGCAGCGCCCACGACAGGGGAGGTACTGAAGCTTTCTTT

j_call: TRBJ1-4
v_call: TRBV20-1
clone_size: NA
d_call: TRBD1
cdr3_aa: CSARGDRVNEKLFF
cdr3_nt: TGCAGTGCTAGAGGGGACAGGGTGAATGAAAAACTGTTTTTT

j_call: TRBJ2-3
v_call: TRBV3-1
clone_size: NA
d_call: NA
cdr3_aa: CASSQDPSRTDTQYF
cdr3_nt: TGTGCCAGCAGCCAAGATCCATCGCGGACAGATACGCAGTATTTT

j_call: TRBJ2-1
v_call: TRBV3-1
clone_size: NA
d_call: TRBD2
cdr3_aa: CASSQDWREMGYEQFF
cdr3_nt: TGTGCCAGCAGCCAAGATTGGCGGGAGATGGGATATGAGCAGTTCTTC

j_call: TRBJ2-1
v_call: TRBV7-3
clone_size: NA
d_call: NA
cdr3_aa: CASSIKGMASYNEQFF
cdr3_nt: TGTGCCAGCAGCATAAAGGGGATGGCCTCCTACAATGAGCAGTTCTTC

j_call: TRBJ2-3
v_call: TRBV12-3/TRBV12-4
clone_size: few
d_call: TRBD1
cdr3_aa: CASSHRDRVLPDTQYF
cdr3_nt: TGTGCCAGCAGTCACCGGGACAGGGTGCTTCCAGATACGCAGTATTTT

j_call: TRBJ2-7
v_call: TRBV4-2
clone_size: many
d_call: NA
cdr3_aa: CASSQATGPLDEQYF
cdr3_nt: TGTGCCAGCAGCCAGGCGACGGGCCCCTTGGACGAGCAGTACTTC

j_call: TRBJ2-3
v_call: TRBV12-3/TRBV12-4
clone_size: few
d_call: TRBD1
cdr3_aa: CASSLQGGATDTQYF
cdr3_nt: TGTGCCAGCAGTTTACAAGGGGGCGCGACAGATACGCAGTATTTT

j_call: TRBJ2-7
v_call: TRBV28
clone_size: NA
d_call: TRBD1
cdr3_aa: CASSFWTGNTYEQYF
cdr3_nt: TGTGCCAGCAGTTTTTGGACAGGTAACACCTACGAGCAGTACTTC

j_call: TRBJ2-7
v_call: TRBV20-1
clone_size: NA
d_call: NA
cdr3_aa: CSASPGDSYEQYF
cdr3_nt: TGCAGTGCTAGCCCCGGGGATAGCTACGAGCAGTACTTC

j_call: TRBJ2-7
v_call: TRBV7-6
clone_size: few
d_call: NA
cdr3_aa: CASSLGRPDYEQYF
cdr3_nt: TGTGCCAGCAGCTTGGGACGGCCCGACTACGAGCAGTACTTC

j_call: TRBJ2-1
v_call: TRBV28
clone_size: once
d_call: NA
cdr3_aa: CASSLWEGLSSYNEQFF
cdr3_nt: TGTGCCAGCAGTTTATGGGAGGGCCTGAGCTCCTACAATGAGCAGTTCTTC

j_call: TRBJ2-1
v_call: TRBV7-2
clone_size: NA
d_call: NA
cdr3_aa: CASSLGTQEWNEQFF
cdr3_nt: TGTGCCAGCAGCCTCGGGACCCAAGAGTGGAATGAGCAGTTCTTC

j_call: TRBJ2-5
v_call: TRBV5-1
clone_size: many
d_call: NA
cdr3_aa: CASSFSSPMGTQYF
cdr3_nt: TGCGCCAGCAGCTTCTCCTCACCGATGGGGACCCAGTACTTC

j_call: TRBJ2-2
v_call: TRBV5-1
clone_size: many
d_call: NA
cdr3_aa: CASSLGSRTNTGELFF
cdr3_nt: TGCGCCAGCAGCTTGGGCTCCAGGACGAACACCGGGGAGCTGTTTTTT